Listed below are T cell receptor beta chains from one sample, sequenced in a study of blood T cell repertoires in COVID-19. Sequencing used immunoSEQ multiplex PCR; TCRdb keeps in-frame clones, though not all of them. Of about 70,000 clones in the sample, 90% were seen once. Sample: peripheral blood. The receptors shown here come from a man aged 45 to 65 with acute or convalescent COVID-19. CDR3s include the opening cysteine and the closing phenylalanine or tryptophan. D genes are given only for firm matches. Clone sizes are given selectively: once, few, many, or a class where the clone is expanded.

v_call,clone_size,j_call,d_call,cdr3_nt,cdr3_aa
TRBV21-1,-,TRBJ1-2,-,TGTGCCAGCAGCTCCCCACCGATAGCTAACTATGGCTACACCTTC,CASSSPPIANYGYTF
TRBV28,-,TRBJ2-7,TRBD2,TGTGCCAGCAGTTTAGGGGGGACTAGCGGGAGTTACGAGCAGTACTTC,CASSLGGTSGSYEQYF
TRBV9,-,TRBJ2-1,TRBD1,TGTGCCAGCAGCGTAGGAGGGGGTATCCTCCGGGACAGTATCTGGAATGAGCAGTTCTTC,CASSVGGGILRDSIWNEQFF
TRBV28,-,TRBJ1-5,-,TGTGCCAGCAGCTCCACAGGGCGTAATCAGCCCCAGCATTTT,CASSSTGRNQPQHF
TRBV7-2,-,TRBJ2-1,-,TGTGCCAGCAGCCCATCAGGAGGGAGCTCCTACAATGAGCAGTTCTTC,CASSPSGGSSYNEQFF
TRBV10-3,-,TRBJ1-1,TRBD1,TGTGCCATCAGGAATGACAGGGAGAACACTGAAGCTTTCTTT,CAIRNDRENTEAFF
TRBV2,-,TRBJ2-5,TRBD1,TGTGCCAGCAGACACGCAGGGGGAGAGACCCAGTACTTC,CASRHAGGETQYF
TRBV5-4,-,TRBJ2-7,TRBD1,TGTGCCAGCAGCTCGGGACAGGGGTTTAGCGAGCAGTACTTC,CASSSGQGFSEQYF
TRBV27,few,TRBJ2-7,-,TGTGCCAGCAGTTTAACAGGGAACCCCTACGAGCAGTACTTC,CASSLTGNPYEQYF
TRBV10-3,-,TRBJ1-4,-,TGTGCCACCTTGAGGGGGGGCAGCGCAACTAATGAAAAACTGTTTTTT,CATLRGGSATNEKLFF
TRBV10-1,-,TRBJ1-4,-,TGCGCCAGCAATGCGTACAGGGCGTCTAATGAAAAACTGTTTTTT,CASNAYRASNEKLFF
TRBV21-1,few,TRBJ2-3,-,TGTGCCAGCGGGACAGGGCGGGTTAAGAGCACAGATACGCAGTATTTT,CASGTGRVKSTDTQYF
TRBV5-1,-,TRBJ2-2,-,TGCGCCAGCAGTCGGGACAAGAACACCGGGGAGCTGTTTTTT,CASSRDKNTGELFF
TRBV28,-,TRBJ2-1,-,TGTGCCAGCAGATGGGGGGTGGCCTCCTACAATGAGCAGTTCTTC,CASRWGVASYNEQFF
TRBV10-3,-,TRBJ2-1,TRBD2,TGTGCCATCAGTGAGTTCACCGGGACTAGCGGGAGTTTTCATGAGCAGTTCTTC,CAISEFTGTSGSFHEQFF
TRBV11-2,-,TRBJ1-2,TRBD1,TGTGCCAGCAGCTTAGATCCCACAGGGGGCTACTATGGCTACACCTTC,CASSLDPTGGYYGYTF
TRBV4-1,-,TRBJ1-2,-,TGCGCCAGCAGCCAAAGGGTCGGGCAGACAGCGCAGGATGGCTACACCTTC,CASSQRVGQTAQDGYTF
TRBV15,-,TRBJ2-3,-,TGTGCCACCAGCAGAGACAGGGTCTACTCCACAGATACGCAGTATTTT,CATSRDRVYSTDTQYF
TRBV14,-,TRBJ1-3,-,TGTGCCAGCAGCCCGCCCGGTGGAAACACCATATATTTT,CASSPPGGNTIYF
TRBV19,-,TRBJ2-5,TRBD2,TGTGCCAGTAGTATGACATGGACTAGCGGCGGGGAGACCCAGTACTTC,CASSMTWTSGGETQYF
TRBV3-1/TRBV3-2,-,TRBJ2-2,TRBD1,TGTGCCAGCAGCCCCCCTTTTGGACAGGGAAGGACCGGGGAGCTGTTTTTT,CASSPPFGQGRTGELFF
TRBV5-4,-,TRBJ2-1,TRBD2,TGTGCCAGCAGCTTGGACTCGGGAGGGGCCTACAATGAGCAGTTCTTC,CASSLDSGGAYNEQFF
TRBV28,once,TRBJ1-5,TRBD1,TGTGCCAGCAGTCCCGGGACAGGGGGCAATCAGCCCCAGCATTTT,CASSPGTGGNQPQHF
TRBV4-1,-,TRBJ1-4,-,TGCGCCAGCAGCCAAGTTGGACTTTCCGGAAATGAAAAACTGTTTTTT,CASSQVGLSGNEKLFF
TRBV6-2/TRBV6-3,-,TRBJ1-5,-,TGTGCCAGCAGCAAAGGGGAGGGGCAGCCCCAGCATTTT,CASSKGEGQPQHF
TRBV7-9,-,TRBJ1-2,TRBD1,TGTGCCAGCAGCCTCCGGGACAGTGCTAACTATGGCTACACCTTC,CASSLRDSANYGYTF
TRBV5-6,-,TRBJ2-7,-,TGTGCCAGCAGCTCTGGACAGGAGCAGTACTTC,CASSSGQEQYF
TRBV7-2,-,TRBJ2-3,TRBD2,TGTGCCAGCAGCTTAAGAGCGGGGGGGCCGCAAGATACGCAGTATTTT,CASSLRAGGPQDTQYF
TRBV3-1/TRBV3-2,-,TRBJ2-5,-,TGTGCCAGCAGCCGTAATGTCGGGTACGGGAGCATAGAGACCCAGTACTTC,CASSRNVGYGSIETQYF
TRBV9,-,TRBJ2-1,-,TGTGCCAGCAGCGTATGGGGGGACCCTATGGATGAGCAGTTCTTC,CASSVWGDPMDEQFF
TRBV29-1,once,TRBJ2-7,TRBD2,TGCAGCGTTGTTGGCGGGAGTAGCTACGAGCAGTACTTC,CSVVGGSSYEQYF
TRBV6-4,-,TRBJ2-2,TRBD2,TGTGCCAGCAGTCGACTAGCGGGAGGACCCGGGGAGCTGTTTTTT,CASSRLAGGPGELFF
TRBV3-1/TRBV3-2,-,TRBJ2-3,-,TGTGCCAGCAGCTCACGTCGGACTCGTAAATTGGATACGCAGTATTTT,CASSSRRTRKLDTQYF
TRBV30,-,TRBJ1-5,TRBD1,TGTGCCTGGAGTGCAGGGGACAGGGGGCAGCCCCAGCATTTT,CAWSAGDRGQPQHF
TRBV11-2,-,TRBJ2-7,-,TGTGCCAGCAGCTTAGAAGTAAGGGGCGATGAGAGCTTC,CASSLEVRGDESF
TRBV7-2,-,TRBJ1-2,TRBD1,TGTGCCAGCAGCGGAGAAGTACAGGGGGCGCATGGCTATGGCTACACCTTC,CASSGEVQGAHGYGYTF
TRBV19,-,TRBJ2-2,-,TGTGCCAGTCGAACACAGGGTTCGACCGGGGAGCTGTTTTTT,CASRTQGSTGELFF
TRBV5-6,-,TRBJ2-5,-,TGTGCCAGCAGCCTGCCGGGGGACCTCCAAGAGACCCAGTACTTC,CASSLPGDLQETQYF
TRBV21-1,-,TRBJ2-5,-,TGTGCCAGCAGCAAAGTTAGAATAGGACAGGGCAGGTACCAAGAGACCCAGTACTTC,CASSKVRIGQGRYQETQYF
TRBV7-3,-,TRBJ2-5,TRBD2,TGTGCCAGCAGCCCAGGAGCCGCTAGCGGGGGGGCCTTCGAGACCCAGTACTTC,CASSPGAASGGAFETQYF
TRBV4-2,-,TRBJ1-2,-,TGTGCCAGCAGCCAAGGGGCAGGGAAGGGTGGCTACACCTTC,CASSQGAGKGGYTF
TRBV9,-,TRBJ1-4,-,TGTGCCAGCAGCGTAGGGGGCGGGGCCTCCGGGACTAATGAAAAACTGTTTTTT,CASSVGGGASGTNEKLFF
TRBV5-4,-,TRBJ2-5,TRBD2,TGTGCCAGCAGCCTGGGGGCTAGCGGGCCTGGGGAGACCCAGTACTTC,CASSLGASGPGETQYF
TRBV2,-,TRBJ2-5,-,TGTGCCAGCAGTCGGGACACCCAAGAGACCCAGTACTTC,CASSRDTQETQYF
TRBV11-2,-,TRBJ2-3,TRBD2,TGTGCCAGCAGCTTCACCACGGGGAGGGAGGCGCAGTATTTT,CASSFTTGREAQYF
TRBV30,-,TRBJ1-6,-,TGTGCCTGGTCGAGCCATCCAGGGGTTAATTCACCCCTCCACTTT,CAWSSHPGVNSPLHF
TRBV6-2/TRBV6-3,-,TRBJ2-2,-,TGTGCCAGCAGTAACCTGCGGGGGAACACCGGGGAGCTGTTTTTT,CASSNLRGNTGELFF
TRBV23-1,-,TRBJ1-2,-,TGCGCCAGCAGTCAATCGCGGCAGCTATATGGCTACACCTTC,CASSQSRQLYGYTF
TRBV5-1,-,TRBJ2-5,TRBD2,TGCGCCAGCAGCTCAGCTAGCGGCCAAGAGACCCAGTACTTC,CASSSASGQETQYF
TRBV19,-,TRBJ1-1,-,TGTGCCAGTAGTGCCTCAGGGGCTCGCACTGAAGCTTTCTTT,CASSASGARTEAFF
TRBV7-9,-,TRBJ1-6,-,TGTGCCAGCAGCTTACTGGGGAGCGATAATTCACCCCTCCACTTT,CASSLLGSDNSPLHF
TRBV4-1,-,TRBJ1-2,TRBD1,TGCGCCAGCAGCCAAGAAGGTAGCAGGGGGTATGGCTACACCTTC,CASSQEGSRGYGYTF
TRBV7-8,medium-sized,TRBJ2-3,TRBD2,TGTGCCAGCAGCTTAGTTTTCGGACTAGGGGCCACAGATACGCAGTATTTT,CASSLVFGLGATDTQYF
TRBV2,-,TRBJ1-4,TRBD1,TGTGCCAGCAGTTCGAGACAGGGGGCAACTAATGAAAAACTGTTTTTT,CASSSRQGATNEKLFF